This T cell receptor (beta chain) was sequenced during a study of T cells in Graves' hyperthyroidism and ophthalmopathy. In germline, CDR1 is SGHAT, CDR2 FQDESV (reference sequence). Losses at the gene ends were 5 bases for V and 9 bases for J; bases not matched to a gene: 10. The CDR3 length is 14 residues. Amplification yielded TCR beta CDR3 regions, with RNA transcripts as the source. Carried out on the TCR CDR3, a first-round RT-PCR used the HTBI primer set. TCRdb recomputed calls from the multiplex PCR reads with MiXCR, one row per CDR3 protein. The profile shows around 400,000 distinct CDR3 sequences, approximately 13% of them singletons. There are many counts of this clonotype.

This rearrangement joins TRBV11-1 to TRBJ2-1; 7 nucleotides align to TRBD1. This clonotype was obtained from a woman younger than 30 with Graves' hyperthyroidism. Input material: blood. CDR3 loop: CASSPTGVTIEQFF. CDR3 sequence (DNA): TGTGCCAGCAGCCCAACAGGGGTTACGATTGAGCAGTTCTTC.